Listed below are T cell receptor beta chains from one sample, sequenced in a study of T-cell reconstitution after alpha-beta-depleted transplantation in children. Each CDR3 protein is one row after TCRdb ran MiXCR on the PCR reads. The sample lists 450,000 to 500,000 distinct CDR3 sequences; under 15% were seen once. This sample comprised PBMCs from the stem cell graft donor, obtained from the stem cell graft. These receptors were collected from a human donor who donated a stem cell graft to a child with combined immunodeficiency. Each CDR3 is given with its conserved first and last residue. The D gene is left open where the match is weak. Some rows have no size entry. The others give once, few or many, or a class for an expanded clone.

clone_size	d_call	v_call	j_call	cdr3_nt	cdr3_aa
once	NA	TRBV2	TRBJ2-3	TGTGCCAGCAGTGGTCACACAGATACGCAGTATTTT	CASSGHTDTQYF
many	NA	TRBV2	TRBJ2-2	TGTGCCAGCAGCAGAGAGTCGAACACCGGGGAGCTGTTTTTT	CASSRESNTGELFF
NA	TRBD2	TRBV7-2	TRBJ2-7	TGTGCCAGCAGCACCGCCGGGACTAGCTTCTACGAGCAGTACTTC	CASSTAGTSFYEQYF
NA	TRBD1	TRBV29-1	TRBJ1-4	TGCAGCGCCGCCGGGACAGGGAATGAAAAACTGTTTTTT	CSAAGTGNEKLFF
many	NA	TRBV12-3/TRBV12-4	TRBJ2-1	TGTGCCAGCAGTTTCGGGACGCTTAATGAGCAGTTCTTC	CASSFGTLNEQFF
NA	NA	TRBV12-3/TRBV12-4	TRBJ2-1	TGTGCCAGCAGTCTCGGACGGCTACCCTACAATGAGCAGTTCTTC	CASSLGRLPYNEQFF
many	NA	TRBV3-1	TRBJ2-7	TGTGCCAGCAGCGACAAAATGAGACAGTACGAGCAGTACTTC	CASSDKMRQYEQYF
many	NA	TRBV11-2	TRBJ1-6	TGTGCCAGCAGGCCCCTCCTGGGGAGTTCACCCCTCCACTTT	CASRPLLGSSPLHF
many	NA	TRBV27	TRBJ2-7	TGTGCCAGCGGTCCAGGGGGGACCTACGAGCAGTACTTC	CASGPGGTYEQYF
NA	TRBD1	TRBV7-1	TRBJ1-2	TGTGCCAGCAGCTCCGGGACAGGCCCCACTGTAAACTATGGCTACACCTTC	CASSSGTGPTVNYGYTF